The clone carrying this T cell receptor (beta chain) occurred many times. Its antigen remains unknown. This sample stems from a study of CD8 T cells in ankylosing spondylitis. Overall study results and limits: There was reportedly significant enrichment of clones that were disease-linked in matched ankylosing spondylitis synovial fluid. Made up of 7 to 9 highly homologous variants, a TCR beta motif appeared characteristic of ankylosing spondylitis blood. Past research had described some motif variants in reactive arthritis synovial fluid and blood. Peripheral blood samples showed relatively rare disease-linked clones, and these clones were CD8+.

Scientists made TCR beta libraries using quantitative 5'-RACE with molecular barcodes. TCRdb called the 5' RACE reads again in MiXCR, with one record for every CDR3 protein. The sample records 500,000 to 650,000 distinct CDR3 sequences, under 5.5% being singletons. The sample taken for sequencing was blood, either unsorted or a sorted T cell fraction (not recorded which). The source of this sequence is a male donor with ankylosing spondylitis.

CDR3 region: CASSLSSRFYNSPLHF. As DNA, the CDR3 is TGTGCCAGCAGTTTGTCTAGTCGCTTTTATAATTCACCCCTCCACTTT. The rearrangement joins TRBV27 to TRBJ1-6, with D hard to call. The CDR3 loop spans 16 amino acids. Trimming cost V 3 bases and J 4 bases, with 13 bases left between them. Germline V CDR1 and CDR2: MNHEY, SMNVEV (reference sequence).